This T cell receptor beta chain stems from a study of blood T cell repertoires in COVID-19. Study in general: Some COVID-19 samples were acute and others convalescent; all came from the United States, Italy and Spain. T cells, B-cell-depleted T cells, or PBMCs supplied cDNA or gDNA.

Per the original methods: Reference gene primer amplification in the assay estimated nucleated cell counts. This table comes from immunoSEQ multiplex PCR, and its TCRdb copy is limited to in-frame clones, with some not included. The DNA was the basis for D and trimming; V, J and clone size are from that table. The sample includes 65,000 to 75,000 clones, approximately 84% of them seen just once. V dropped 5 bases and J dropped 7; count of bases not matched to a gene: 6. Germline V gene sequence: CDR1 GTSNPN, CDR2 SVGIG (reference sequence). This CDR3 has 13 residues. Sequencing used peripheral blood. J is TRBJ2-1 and V is TRBV30; 9 bases fit TRBD2. This TCR was sampled from a woman aged 60 to 75 with acute or convalescent COVID-19. The CDR3 spells CAWEASGANEQFF. Here the CDR3 DNA reads TGTGCCTGGGAGGCTAGCGGGGCGAATGAGCAGTTCTTC.